This paragraph covers one TCR beta chain sequence. The antigen is unknown. Assay used: immunoSEQ multiplex PCR; TCRdb lists only in-frame clones, some missing. This sample carries roughly 120,000 clones, approximately 91% of them seen once, and the ten largest clones take nearly 4.5%. Separate from the approximately 700-subject first cohort was the roughly 120-subject validation cohort, to which the donors belonged. This entry is derived from a study of cytomegalovirus exposure and HLA in healthy donors. Study-level points and caveats: TCR sequences were mostly rare, though some public TCRs occurred in many donors.

The CDR3 is 14 amino acids. Trimming pared 5 bases from V and 4 bases from J, leaving 12 bases between. CDR1 and CDR2 (germline): LNHDA, SQIVND (reference sequence). The specimen sequenced was PBMCs. This sequence was found in a man aged 18-30 years in good health and CMV-seropositive. The chain uses TRBV19 and TRBJ1-5, with D hard to call. CDR3 protein: CASSPPSLNQPQHF. CDR3 DNA sequence: TGTGCCAGTAGTCCCCCGTCCCTTAATCAGCCCCAGCATTTT. Variable domain in full (rest from reference TRBV19 and TRBJ1-5): DGGITQSPKYLFRKEGQNVTLSCEQNLNHDAMYWYRQDPGQGLRLIYYSQIVNDFQKGDIAEGYSVSREKKESFPLTVTSAQKNPTAFYLCASSPPSLNQPQHFGDGTRLSIL.